The 5 T cell receptor beta chains listed next were all sequenced from one sample in a study of blood T cell repertoires in COVID-19. Repertoires were generated with immunoSEQ multiplex PCR, while TCRdb's copy carries only in-frame clones and drops some. The table lists about 190,000 clones, more than 85% of them singletons. Sequencing input: PBMCs or T cells enriched from blood (not recorded which). The receptors originated from a woman aged 40 to 50 in a cohort exposed to, infected with or recovered from COVID-19 (not recorded which).

The chain links TRBV4-1 to TRBJ2-2; TRBD2 is a possible D gene (5 bases). The ends were cut back, 1 base at V and 3 bases at J, with 15 bases in the middle. The CDR3 extends over 17 amino acids. Germline loops: CDR1 MGHRA, CDR2 YSYEKL. The CDR3 sequence: CASSQAFDREDTGELFF. The CDR3 DNA reads as TGCGCCAGCAGCCAAGCATTTGACCGGGAAGACACCGGGGAGCTGTTTTTT.

The rearrangement joins TRBV7-9 to TRBJ1-5; D not certain. This CDR3 is built from 13 residues. Germline CDR1 is SEHNR and CDR2 is FQNEAQ (reference sequence). V lost 5 bases and J 6 bases, leaving 11 bases between the germline ends. The chain's CDR3 is CASSNITAQPQHF. The CDR3 bases are TGTGCCAGCAGCAACATTACCGCTCAGCCCCAGCATTTT.

J is TRBJ2-3 and V is TRBV7-9; no clear D. This CDR3 comprises 13 residues. Germline assignment: CDR1 SEHNR and CDR2 FQNEAQ (reference sequence). The V end was cut by 5 bases, the J end by 1 base, with 7 bases between. CDR3 coding DNA: TGTGCCAGCAGCACTCACCGCACAGATACGCAGTATTTT. Translating it yields CASSTHRTDTQYF.

The chain is built from TRBV19 and TRBJ2-7; no clear D gene. Germline CDR1 reads LNHDA; CDR2 reads SQIVND (reference sequence). V was shortened by 5 bases and J by 0 bases, with 11 bases between the two germline ends. The CDR3 covers 14 residues. The CDR3 DNA reads as TGTGCCAGTAGTCTCCACTGGGCCTCCTACGAGCAGTACTTC. Translated, it gives CASSLHWASYEQYF.

The CDR3 DNA is TGTGCCAGCAGTTTATCCAACAGGGGTGCGGGCTACACCTTC. This encodes CASSLSNRGAGYTF. The chain joins TRBV27 to TRBJ1-2; 7 bases map to TRBD1. The CDR3 covers 14 residues. V shed 0 bases, J shed 8 bases, and the junction held 6 bases outside the gene matches. Germline CDR1 and CDR2: MNHEY and SMNVEV (reference sequence).